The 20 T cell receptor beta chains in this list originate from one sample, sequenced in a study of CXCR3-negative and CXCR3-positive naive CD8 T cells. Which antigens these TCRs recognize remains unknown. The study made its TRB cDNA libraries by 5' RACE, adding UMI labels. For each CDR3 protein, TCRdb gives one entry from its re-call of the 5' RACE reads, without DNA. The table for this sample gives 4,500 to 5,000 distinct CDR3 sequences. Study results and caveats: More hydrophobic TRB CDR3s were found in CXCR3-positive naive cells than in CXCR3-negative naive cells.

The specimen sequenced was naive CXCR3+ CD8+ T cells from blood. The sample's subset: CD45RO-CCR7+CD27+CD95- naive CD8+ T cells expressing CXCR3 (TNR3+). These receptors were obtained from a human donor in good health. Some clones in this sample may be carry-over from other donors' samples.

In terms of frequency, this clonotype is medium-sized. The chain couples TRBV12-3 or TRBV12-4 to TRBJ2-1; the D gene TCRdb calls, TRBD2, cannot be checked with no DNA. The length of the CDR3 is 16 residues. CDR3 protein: CASRRPSGRSYNEQFF.

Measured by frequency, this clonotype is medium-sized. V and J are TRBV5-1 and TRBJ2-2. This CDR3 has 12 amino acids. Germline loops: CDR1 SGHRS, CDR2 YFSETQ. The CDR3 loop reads CASSLFPGELFF.

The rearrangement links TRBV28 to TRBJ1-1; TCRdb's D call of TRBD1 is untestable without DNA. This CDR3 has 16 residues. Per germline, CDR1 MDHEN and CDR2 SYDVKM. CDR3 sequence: CASSFVQEPTNTEAFF. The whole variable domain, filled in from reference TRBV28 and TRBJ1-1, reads DVKVTQSSRYLVKRTGEKVFLECVQDMDHENMFWYRQDPGLGLRLIYFSYDVKMKEKGDIPEGYSVSREKKERFSLILESASTNQTSMYLCASSFVQEPTNTEAFFGQGTRLTVV.

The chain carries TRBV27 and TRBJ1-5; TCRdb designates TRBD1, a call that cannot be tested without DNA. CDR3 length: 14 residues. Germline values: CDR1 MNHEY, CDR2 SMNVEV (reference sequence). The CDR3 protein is CASSPQGFNQPQHF.

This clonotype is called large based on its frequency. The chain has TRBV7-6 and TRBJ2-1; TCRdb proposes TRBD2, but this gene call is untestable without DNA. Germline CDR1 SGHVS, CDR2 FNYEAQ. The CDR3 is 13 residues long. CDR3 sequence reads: CASSLTGGNEQFF.

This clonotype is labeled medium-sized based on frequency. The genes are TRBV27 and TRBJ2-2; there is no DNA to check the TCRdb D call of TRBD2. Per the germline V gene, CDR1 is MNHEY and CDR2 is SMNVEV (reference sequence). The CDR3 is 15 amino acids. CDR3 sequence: CASRVLAGNTGELFF.

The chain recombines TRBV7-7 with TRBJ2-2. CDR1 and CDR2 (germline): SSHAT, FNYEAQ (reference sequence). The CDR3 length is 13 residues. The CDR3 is CASSQTGTGELFF.

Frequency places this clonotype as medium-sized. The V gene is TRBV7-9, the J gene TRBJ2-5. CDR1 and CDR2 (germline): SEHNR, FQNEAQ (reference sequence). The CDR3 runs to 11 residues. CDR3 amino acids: CASSKQETQYF.

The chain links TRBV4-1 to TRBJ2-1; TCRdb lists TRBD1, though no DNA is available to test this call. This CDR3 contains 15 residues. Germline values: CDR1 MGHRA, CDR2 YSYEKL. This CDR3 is CASSQKPGQIGEQFF.

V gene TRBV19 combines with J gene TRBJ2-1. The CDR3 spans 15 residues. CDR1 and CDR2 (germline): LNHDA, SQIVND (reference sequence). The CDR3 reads CATNRGIENNNEQFF.

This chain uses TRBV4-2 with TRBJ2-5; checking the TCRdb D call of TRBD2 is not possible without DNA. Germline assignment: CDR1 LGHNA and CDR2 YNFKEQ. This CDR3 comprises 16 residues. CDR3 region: CASSHYGTGEGETQYF.

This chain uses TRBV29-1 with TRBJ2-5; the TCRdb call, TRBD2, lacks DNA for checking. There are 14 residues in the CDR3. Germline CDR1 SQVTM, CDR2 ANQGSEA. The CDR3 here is CSVSAAGNQETQYF.

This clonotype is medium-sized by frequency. The CDR3: CASSLSGLTDTQYF. This sequence joins TRBV27 and TRBJ2-3; TCRdb indicates TRBD2, and absent DNA this call remains unverified. The CDR3 sequence is 14 residues long. Germline V gene data show CDR1 as MNHEY and CDR2 as SMNVEV (reference sequence).

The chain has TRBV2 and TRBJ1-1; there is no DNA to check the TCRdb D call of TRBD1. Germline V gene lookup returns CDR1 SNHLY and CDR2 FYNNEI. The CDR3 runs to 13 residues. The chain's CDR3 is CASSRVDETEAFF. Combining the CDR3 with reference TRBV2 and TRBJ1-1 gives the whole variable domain EPEVTQTPSHQVTQMGQEVILRCVPISNHLYFYWYRQILGQKVEFLVSFYNNEISEKSEIFDDQFSVERPDGSNFTLKIRSTKLEDSAMYFCASSRVDETEAFFGQGTRLTVV.

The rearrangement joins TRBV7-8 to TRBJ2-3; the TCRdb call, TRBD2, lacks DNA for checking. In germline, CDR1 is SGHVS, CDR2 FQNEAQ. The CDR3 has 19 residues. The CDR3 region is CASSLVLAGARGSTDTQYF. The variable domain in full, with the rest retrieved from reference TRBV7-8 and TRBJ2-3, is GAGVSQSPRYKVAKRGQDVALRCDPISGHVSLFWYQQALGQGPEFLTYFQNEAQLDKSGLPSDRFFAERPEGSVSTLKIQRTQQEDSAVYLCASSLVLAGARGSTDTQYFGPGTRLTVL.

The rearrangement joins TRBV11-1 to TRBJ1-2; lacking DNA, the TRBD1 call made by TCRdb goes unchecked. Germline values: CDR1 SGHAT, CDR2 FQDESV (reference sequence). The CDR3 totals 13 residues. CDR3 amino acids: CASSPDRGYGYTF.

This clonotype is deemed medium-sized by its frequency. The CDR3 here is CASSFRTGEVTEAFF. The rearrangement uses TRBV12-3 or TRBV12-4 and TRBJ1-1; with no DNA, the TCRdb D assignment of TRBD1 cannot be verified. The CDR3 length is 15 residues.

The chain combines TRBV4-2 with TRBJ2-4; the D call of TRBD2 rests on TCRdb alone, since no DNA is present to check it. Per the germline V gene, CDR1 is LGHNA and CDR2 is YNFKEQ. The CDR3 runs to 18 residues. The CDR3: CASSHPTSAQLAKNIQYF.

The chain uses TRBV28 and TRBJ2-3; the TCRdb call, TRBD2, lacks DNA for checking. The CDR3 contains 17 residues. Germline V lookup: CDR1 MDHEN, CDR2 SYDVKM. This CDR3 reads CASSLRATYLSTDTQYF. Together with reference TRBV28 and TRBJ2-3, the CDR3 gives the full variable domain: DVKVTQSSRYLVKRTGEKVFLECVQDMDHENMFWYRQDPGLGLRLIYFSYDVKMKEKGDIPEGYSVSREKKERFSLILESASTNQTSMYLCASSLRATYLSTDTQYFGPGTRLTVL.

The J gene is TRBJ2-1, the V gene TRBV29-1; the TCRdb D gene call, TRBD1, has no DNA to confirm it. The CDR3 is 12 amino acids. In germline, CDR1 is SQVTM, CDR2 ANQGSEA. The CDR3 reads CSLGPRGNEQFF.